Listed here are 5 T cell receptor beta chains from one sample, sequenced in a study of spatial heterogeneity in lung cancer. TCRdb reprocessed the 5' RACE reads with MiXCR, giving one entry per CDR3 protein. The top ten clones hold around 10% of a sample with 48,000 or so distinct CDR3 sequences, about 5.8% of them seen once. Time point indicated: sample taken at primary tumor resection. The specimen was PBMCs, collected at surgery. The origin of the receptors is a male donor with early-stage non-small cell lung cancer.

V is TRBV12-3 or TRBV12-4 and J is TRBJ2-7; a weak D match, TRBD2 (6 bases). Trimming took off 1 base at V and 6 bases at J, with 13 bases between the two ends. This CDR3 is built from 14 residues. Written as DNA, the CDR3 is TGTGCCAGCAGTTTAGGGGACTCCACCTCCGAGCAGTACTTC. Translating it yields CASSLGDSTSEQYF.

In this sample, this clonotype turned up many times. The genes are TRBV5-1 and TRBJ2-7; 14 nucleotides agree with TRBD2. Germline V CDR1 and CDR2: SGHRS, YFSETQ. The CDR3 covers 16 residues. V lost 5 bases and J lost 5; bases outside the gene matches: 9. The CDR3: CASRPTSGRAADEQYF. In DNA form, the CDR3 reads TGCGCCAGCAGACCGACTAGCGGGAGGGCCGCGGACGAGCAGTACTTC.

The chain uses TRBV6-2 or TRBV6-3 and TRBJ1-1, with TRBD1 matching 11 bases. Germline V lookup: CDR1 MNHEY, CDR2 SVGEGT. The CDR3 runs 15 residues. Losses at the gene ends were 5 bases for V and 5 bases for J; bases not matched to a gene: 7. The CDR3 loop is CASSPGQGVWTEAFF. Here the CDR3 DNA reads TGTGCCAGCAGTCCGGGACAGGGGGTTTGGACTGAAGCTTTCTTT.

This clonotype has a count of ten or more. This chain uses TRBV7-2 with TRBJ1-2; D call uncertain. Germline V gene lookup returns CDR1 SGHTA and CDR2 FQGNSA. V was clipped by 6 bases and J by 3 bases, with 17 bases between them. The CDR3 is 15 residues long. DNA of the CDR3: TGTGCCAGCAGTTCATCGGCCCCAGGAGACTATGGCTACACCTTC. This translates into CASSSSAPGDYGYTF.

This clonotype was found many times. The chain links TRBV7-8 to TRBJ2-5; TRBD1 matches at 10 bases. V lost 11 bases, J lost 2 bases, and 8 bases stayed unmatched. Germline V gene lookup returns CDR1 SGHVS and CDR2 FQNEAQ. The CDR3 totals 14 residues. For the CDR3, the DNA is TGTGCCGGGGGGGGACAGGGGTCTCAAGAGACCCAGTACTTC. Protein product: CAGGGQGSQETQYF.